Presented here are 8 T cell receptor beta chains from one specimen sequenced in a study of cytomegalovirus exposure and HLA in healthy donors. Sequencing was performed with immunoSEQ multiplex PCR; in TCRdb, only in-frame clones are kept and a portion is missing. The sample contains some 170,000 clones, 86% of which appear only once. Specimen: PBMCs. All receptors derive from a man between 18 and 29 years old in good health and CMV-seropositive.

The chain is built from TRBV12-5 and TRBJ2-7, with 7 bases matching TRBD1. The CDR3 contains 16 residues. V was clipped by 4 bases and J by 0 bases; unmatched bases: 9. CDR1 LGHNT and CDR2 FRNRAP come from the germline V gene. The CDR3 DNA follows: TGTGCTAGTGGTTGGACCCCCTGGACAGGCTCCTACGAGCAGTACTTC. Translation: CASGWTPWTGSYEQYF.

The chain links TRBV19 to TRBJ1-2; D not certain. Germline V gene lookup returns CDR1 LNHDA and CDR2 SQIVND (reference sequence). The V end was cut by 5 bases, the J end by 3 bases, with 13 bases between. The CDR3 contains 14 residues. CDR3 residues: CASSRFAVDYGYTF. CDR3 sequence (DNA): TGTGCCAGTAGTCGCTTCGCGGTAGACTATGGCTACACCTTC. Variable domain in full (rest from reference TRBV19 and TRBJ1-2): DGGITQSPKYLFRKEGQNVTLSCEQNLNHDAMYWYRQDPGQGLRLIYYSQIVNDFQKGDIAEGYSVSREKKESFPLTVTSAQKNPTAFYLCASSRFAVDYGYTFGSGTRLTVV.

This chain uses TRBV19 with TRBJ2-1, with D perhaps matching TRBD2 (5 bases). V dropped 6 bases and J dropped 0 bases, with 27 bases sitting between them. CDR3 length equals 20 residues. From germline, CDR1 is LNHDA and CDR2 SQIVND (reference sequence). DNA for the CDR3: TGTGCCAGTAGAGCAACTGCCCAGCGGACTCAAGAATACTCCTACAATGAGCAGTTCTTC. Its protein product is CASRATAQRTQEYSYNEQFF.

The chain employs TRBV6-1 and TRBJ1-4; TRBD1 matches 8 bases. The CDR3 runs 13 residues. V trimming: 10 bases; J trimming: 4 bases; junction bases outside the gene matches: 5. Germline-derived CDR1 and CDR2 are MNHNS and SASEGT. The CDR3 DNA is TGTGCCACCCAGGGGGCAATTAATGAAAAACTGTTTTTT. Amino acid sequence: CATQGAINEKLFF.

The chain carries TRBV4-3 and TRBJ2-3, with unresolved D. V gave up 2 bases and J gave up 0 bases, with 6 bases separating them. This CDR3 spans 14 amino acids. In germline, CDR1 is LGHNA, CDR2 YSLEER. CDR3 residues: CASSQLVSTDTQYF. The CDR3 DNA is TGCGCCAGCAGCCAACTAGTGAGCACAGATACGCAGTATTTT.

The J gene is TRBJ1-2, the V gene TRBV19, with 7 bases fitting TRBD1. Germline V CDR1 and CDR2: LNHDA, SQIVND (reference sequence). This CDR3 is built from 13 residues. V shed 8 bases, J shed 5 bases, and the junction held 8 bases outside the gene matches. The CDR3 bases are TGTGCCAGTGGATTACAGGGGAATTATGGCTACACCTTC. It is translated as CASGLQGNYGYTF.

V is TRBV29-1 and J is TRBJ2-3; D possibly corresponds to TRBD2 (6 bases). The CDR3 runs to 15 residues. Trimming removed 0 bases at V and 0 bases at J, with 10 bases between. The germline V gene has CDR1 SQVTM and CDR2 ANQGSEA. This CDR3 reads CSVEDMAGSTDTQYF. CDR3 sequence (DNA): TGCAGCGTTGAAGATATGGCGGGAAGCACAGATACGCAGTATTTT.

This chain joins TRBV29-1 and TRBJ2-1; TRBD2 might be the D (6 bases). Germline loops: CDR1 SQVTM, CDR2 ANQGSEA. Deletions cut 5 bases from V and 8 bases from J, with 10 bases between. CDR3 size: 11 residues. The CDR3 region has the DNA TGCAGCGTTCTTTGGAGGGATGAGCAGTTCTTC. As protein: CSVLWRDEQFF.